This paragraph covers one T cell receptor beta chain sequence. The antigen is unknown. The data were obtained in a study of shared clonotypes between healthy human individuals. The CDR3 spans 13 residues. Germline V gene lookup returns CDR1 LNHDA and CDR2 SQIVND (reference sequence). Trimming cost V 5 bases and J 5 bases, with 9 bases left between them. General study points: Unshared clonotypes carried lower generation probabilities than those common to all four donors.

Free of recent acute infections or vaccinations, the donors were healthy HIV-negative adults. Here immunoSEQ multiplex PCR was the method, and the copy in TCRdb shows in-frame clones only, minus some. Here the sample spans some 1.5 million clones, 95% to 99% being singletons. The rearrangement links TRBV19 to TRBJ2-2; either TRBD1 or TRBD2 may supply D (5 bases each). This sequence originates from a man aged 25-45 years in good health. The sequenced material came from naive CD4+ T cells sorted from blood. The subset here: CD45RA+ positively selected. DNA for the CDR3: TGTGCCAGTAGTTTGGGGGTGACCGGGGAGCTGTTTTTT. This sequence encodes CASSLGVTGELFF.